This T cell receptor (beta chain) was captured by sequencing in a study of T cells after yellow fever vaccination (dated by TCRdb to about 2019). Study-level background: The SMART-Seq v4 Ultra Low Input RNA kit was used to prepare libraries from fractions with low cell numbers. To track T-cell clones before and after primary and booster YFV17D yellow fever vaccination, bulk TCR alpha and beta repertoires were sequenced longitudinally. Two healthy male donors, one aged 18 to 29 and one aged 30 to 40 years, made up the cohort. Bulk PBMC replicates and cell subsets were isolated from blood drawn at multiple timepoints before and after both primary and secondary immunization. Study-wide findings and limitations: Because the study included only a couple of donors, the extent to which the findings can be generalized is limited. Most clones expanded after primary vaccination were re-detected after the booster (almost 98% of CD4 and 88% of CD8), suggesting broad memory maintenance. The secondary T-cell response was found to be weaker but faster than the primary response, with a peak reached on day 5 rather than on day 15. A small share of clonotypes occurred in both CD4 and CD8 compartments, likely arising from convergent recombination. Computational filtering was required because FACS-sorted repertoires could contain abundant contaminating clonotypes from the bulk population.

This clonotype occurred a few times. Its cognate antigen has yet to be identified. The record has no base qualities; no much larger clone is one base away. Read against the paper, the sample's treatment or condition label means: live attenuated yellow fever vaccine strain. At each blood-draw timepoint, two biological replicates of bulk PBMCs were obtained. A standard Ficoll-Paque protocol was used to isolate PBMCs from peripheral blood. TriZol was used to extract RNA from bulk PBMCs, CD4 and CD8 fractions, and dextramer-positive and dextramer-negative fractions. TCR cDNA was made using 5'RACE template switching, a step that added a universal primer site and unique molecular identifiers. Priming of cDNA synthesis was performed from both the TCR alpha and TCR beta constant segments. Library amplification involved two PCR steps, and the second step added sample barcodes and sequencing adapters. Sequencing of the libraries was done on either Illumina HiSeq 2500 (2x100 bp) or NovaSeq (2x150 bp). The original methods were these. MIGEC handled demultiplexing of reads and collapsing into UMI consensus sequences, while MiXCR performed V(D)J alignment. Vaccine-responding clonotypes were identified with edgeR using replicate PBMC samples, with FDR below 0.01 and a log2 fold change above 5 up to day 15 being required. CD4 or CD8 identity was assigned to each bulk clonotype according to whether the clonotype was present at higher abundance in the sequenced CD4 repertoire or the sequenced CD8 repertoire. TCRdb cleaned the public reads at Q25 with fastp, built clones with MiXCR and kept in-frame beta chains. Rows merge per CDR3 protein into single entries with the most common DNA and genes. The V and J calls and clone size are TCRdb's, not the authors'. This sample comprises more than 300,000 distinct CDR3 sequences, roughly 6.8% of them detected only once. The top ten hold roughly a sixth of the sample.

Deletion took 4 bases off V and 0 bases off J, with a span of 17 bases between the germline ends. Via the germline V gene, CDR1 is SGHDT and CDR2 YYEEEE. The CDR3 sequence holds 16 residues, the cysteine and phenylalanine included. The read is trimmed to its CDR3 DNA, 48 bases read in frame from base 1. The origin of this receptor is a man younger than 35 who received the YFV17D yellow fever vaccine. Specimen: PBMCs, collected about 41 days after the first yellow fever vaccination. The V and J genes are TRBV5-6 and TRBJ2-7; D gene: possibly TRBD1, on 7 matching bases. The sequenced DNA is TGTGCCAGCAGCCCGGAGGGGACAGTGAGCTCCTACGAGCAGTACTTC. Translated, it gives CASSPEGTVSSYEQYF.